Below, one T cell receptor (beta chain) is given with its context. The data were obtained in a study of response to subunit inactivated influenza vaccine. Via MiXCR, TCRdb re-called the RT-PCR reads, giving one row per CDR3 protein. The table has about 310,000 distinct CDR3 sequences, roughly 20% seen once. Trimming pared 0 bases from V and 2 bases from J, leaving 12 bases between. The germline CDR1 and CDR2 sequences are LGHNA and YSLEER. There are 16 residues in the CDR3. The V call is TRBV4-3, the J call TRBJ2-3; D is unresolved. Sequencing used PBMCs from blood, obtained less than 22 months after vaccination. The sequence was collected from a man between 50 and 69 years old who received an inactivated influenza vaccine. The DNA for the CDR3 is TGCGCCAGCAGCCAAGATAGACGGGTTTTCACAGATACGCAGTATTTT. Amino acid sequence: CASSQDRRVFTDTQYF.